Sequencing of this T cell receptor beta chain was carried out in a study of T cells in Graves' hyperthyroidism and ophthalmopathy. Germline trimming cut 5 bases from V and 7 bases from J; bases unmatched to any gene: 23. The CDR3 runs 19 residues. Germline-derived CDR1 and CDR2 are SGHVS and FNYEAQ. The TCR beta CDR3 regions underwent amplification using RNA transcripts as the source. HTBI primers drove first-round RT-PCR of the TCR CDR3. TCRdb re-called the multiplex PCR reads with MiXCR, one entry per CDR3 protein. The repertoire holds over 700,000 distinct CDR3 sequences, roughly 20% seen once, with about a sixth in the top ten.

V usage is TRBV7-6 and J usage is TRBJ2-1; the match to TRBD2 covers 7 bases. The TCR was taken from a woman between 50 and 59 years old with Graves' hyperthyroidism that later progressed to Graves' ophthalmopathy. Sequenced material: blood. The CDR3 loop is CASSQERSLGGGGVNEQFF. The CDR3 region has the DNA TGTGCCAGCAGCCAAGAGAGGAGCTTGGGGGGGGGGGGGGTGAATGAGCAGTTCTTC.